This T cell receptor (beta chain) is drawn from a study of blood T cell repertoires in COVID-19 (dated by TCRdb to the early 2020s). Context from the whole study: Collaborator samples came from the United States, Italy and Spain and covered acute and convalescent phases of COVID-19. A freely available public database, intended as a resource for researchers studying the immune response to SARS-CoV-2, is where the repertoires were released. HLA class I and class II types, where available, came from metadata supplied by the sample provider rather than from assay-based typing. Sample metadata almost always included a de-identified subject ID, COVID-19 status, age in years and sex. The material from the prospective study consisted of cDNA or gDNA derived from T cells, B-cell-depleted T cells, or PBMCs. The dataset comprised deeply sampled blood TCRbeta repertoires from subjects exposed to, actively infected with, or recovered from COVID-19. Samples came from the ongoing ImmuneRACE study (first 160 participants) plus 1,254 subjects from 6 global collaborators. Study-wide findings and limitations: How much clinical and demographic metadata was included differed by source and by participant, and the metadata was provided uncurated.

One collaborating source in Seattle enrolled patients during active infection and followed them longitudinally through the course of disease. Each collaborating institution followed its own protocols to collect whole blood in K2EDTA tubes. For TCRbeta analysis, collaborators shipped samples in one of three forms: frozen whole blood, isolated PBMCs, or DNA extracted from either of those sample types. For this chain, trimming is 5 bases at the V end and 2 bases at the J end, and the number of junction bases without a gene match is 6. The CDR3 measures 16 amino acids from cysteine to phenylalanine. Just the 48-base CDR3 DNA is kept, in frame starting at base 1. CDR1 SGHTA and CDR2 FQGTGA were looked up in the germline V gene. About this clone itself: This receptor's antigen is unknown. The sample holds no much larger clone one base away, and base qualities are not on file.

The immunoSEQ Assay, a bias-controlled multiplex PCR, was used to amplify TCRbeta CDR3 regions from genomic DNA. For the original study's pipeline: The number of nucleated cells in each sample was estimated by amplification of reference gene primers within the assay. To quantify the absolute abundance of each unique TCRbeta CDR3 rearrangement, sequence reads were collapsed and filtered. Productive Simpson clonality was computed per sample as the square root of Simpson's diversity index over productive rearrangements. Imported from immuneACCESS, the table was reduced by TCRdb to in-frame sequences with V and J called. These copies leave out some clones; in studies compared against another copy, an unresolved V gene accounts for under half, and the cause of the remainder is not known. V and J calls and clone size are as listed in that table; D and trimming were resolved from the DNA. For this sample there are approximately 89,000 clones; about 83% appear just once. Of the sample, roughly 6% falls within the top ten clones.

The receptor comes from a man between 65 and 85 years old with COVID-19, enrolled during active disease. The chain is encoded by TRBV7-3 joined to TRBJ2-2, with 9 junctional bases fitting TRBD1. The sample consisted of peripheral blood. The CDR3 here reads CASSPSDRGNTGELFF. The nucleotides are TGTGCCAGCAGCCCATCGGACAGGGGAAACACCGGGGAGCTGTTTTTT.